Listed here is a single TCR beta chain. The antigen remains undetermined. The CDR3 end shows no conserved phenylalanine or tryptophan, and so a read error is likely. This sample is drawn from a study of tumor and adjacent non-tumor tissue in lung cancer. Overall study findings and caveats: Significantly higher TCR diversity was found in tumor than normal lung. Tumor repertoires had a smaller top 100 clone share than normal lung.

RNA was extracted from bulk tissue without any cell sorting. Donors were chemotherapy-naive, newly diagnosed lung cancer surgical patients in China, August–late 2014. Trimming removed 8 bases at V and 2 bases at J, with 13 bases between. The CDR3 covers 12 residues. Germline-derived CDR1 and CDR2 are SQVTM and ANQGSEA. TCRbeta libraries were built with three rounds of nested PCR, modified from ARM-PCR. TCRdb ran MiXCR on the multiplex PCR reads and lists one entry per CDR3 protein. The repertoire holds under 100,000 distinct CDR3 sequences, with around 65% as singletons. The chain is built from TRBV29-1 and TRBJ2-7; no firm D call. Sequenced input: lung tumor tissue. The source is a man aged 70-80 years with non-small cell lung cancer. CDR3 sequence (DNA): TGCAGCACCCGACGGGTGACCTACGAGCAGTACTTA. This gives the protein CSTRRVTYEQYL.